Detailed here is one T cell receptor beta chain. The antigen remains unidentified. Germline values: CDR1 DFQATT, CDR2 SNEGSKA (reference sequence). V lost 5 bases and J 4 bases, leaving 13 bases between the germline ends. This CDR3 has 13 amino acids. The sample belongs to a study of response to subunit inactivated influenza vaccine. TCRdb fed the RT-PCR reads into MiXCR, producing one record per CDR3 protein. Of 530,000 or so distinct CDR3 sequences listed, about 11% are singletons. Study-wide findings and caveats: Each seasonal flu vaccination may recruit only limited new T cells, authors suggested.

The material sequenced was PBMCs from blood, taken on the day of vaccination. The chain links TRBV20-1 to TRBJ2-3; perhaps D is TRBD1 or TRBD2 (5 bases each). This TCR derives from a man aged 45-60 years who received an inactivated influenza vaccine. CDR3 coding DNA: TGCAGTGCTGGGGACCATTTGGCAGATACGCAGTATTTT. Protein sequence: CSAGDHLADTQYF.